This T cell receptor beta chain was captured in a study of control samples from healthy donors and cancer patients. This clone was picked up a small number of times. The method was immunoSEQ multiplex PCR; TCRdb's version includes in-frame clones alone and lacks a portion of them. The sample yields around 68,000 clones, about 83% seen once. There are 13 residues in the CDR3. In germline, CDR1 is SGHRS, CDR2 YFSETQ. Between the trimmed V and J ends, which lost 0 bases and 2 bases, there was a span of 5 bases. Sequences were obtained from blood. The V gene is TRBV5-1, the J gene TRBJ1-2; D is perhaps TRBD1 (5 bases). This sequence was found in a man between 60 and 70 years old in good health. This chain's CDR3 is CASSLGQNYGYTF. In DNA form, the CDR3 reads TGCGCCAGCAGCTTGGGACAGAACTATGGCTACACCTTC.